The sequence of this TCR beta chain was determined in a study of beta chain features in type 1 diabetes. About the study: Cell yields, age and gender were similar between patients and healthy donors. Study-wide points: In cDNA sequencing, cells with high TCR expression could be over-represented. All four CD4+ subsets from Type 1 diabetes patients carried moderately but significantly shorter TCRB CDR3s.

Of the isolated RNA, all was reverse transcribed, and so the sequenced material was expressed TCRB transcripts. Measured with immunoSEQ multiplex PCR; TCRdb has only the in-frame clones, and not every one. The repertoire holds almost 350,000 clones, with 7.5% to 9% as singletons. V was clipped by 0 bases and J by 4 bases, with 9 bases between them. This CDR3 comprises 15 residues. CDR1 MNHNS and CDR2 SASEGT come from the germline V gene. Comments on this clone: Its antigen is not known.

Cell sorting via CD45RO/CCR7/CD25/CD127/CD95/CD27 was performed to obtain CD4+ naive, central memory, regulatory and stem cell-like memory cells. The sample consisted of central memory CD4+ T cells from blood. The TCR originated in a woman between 18 and 30 years old in good health. The gene calls are TRBV6-1 and TRBJ2-2; D is unresolved. This CDR3 is CASSEASRFTGELFF. As DNA, the CDR3 is TGTGCCAGCAGTGAAGCTTCAAGGTTCACCGGGGAGCTGTTTTTT.